This is a list of T cell receptor beta chains from one sample in a study of T cell responses to AZD1222 COVID-19 vaccine. Profiled with immunoSEQ multiplex PCR; TCRdb holds only in-frame clones, not every one. The repertoire holds some 130,000 clones, about nine tenths seen once, with 2.5% to 4% in the top ten. Material: peripheral blood, obtained 28 days after the second AZD1222 dose. The source of these receptors is an adult who received the AZD1222 COVID-19 vaccine. CDR3s include the opening cysteine and the closing phenylalanine or tryptophan. A D gene is named only where the DNA matches it firmly. The size field is filled for only some rows; it gives once, few, many or a size class.

>-|TRBV5-1|TRBJ1-4|15|-
TGCGCCAGCAGCCGAAAACAGGGAGTTAATGAAAAACTGTTTTTT
CASSRKQGVNEKLFF
>-|TRBV6-1|TRBJ2-7|14|-
TGTGCCAGCAGTGAAGCAGAGAACGGCTACGAGCAGTACTTC
CASSEAENGYEQYF
>-|TRBV28|TRBJ1-1|11|-
TGTGCCAGCAGTTCGACACCGGGGGCTTTCTTT
CASSSTPGAFF
>-|TRBV6-5|TRBJ1-6|16|-
TGTGCCAGCAGTTACACAAGAGGACGGGGGAATTCACCCCTCCACTTT
CASSYTRGRGNSPLHF
>TRBD2|TRBV9|TRBJ2-1|15|-
TGTGCCAGCAGCCTAATGGGGGAAGCGGGAAATGAGCAGTTCTTC
CASSLMGEAGNEQFF
>-|TRBV12-5|TRBJ2-1|17|-
TGTGCTAGTGGTTTGGTACTTCAGGGGAGCTCCTACAATGAGCAGTTCTTC
CASGLVLQGSSYNEQFF
>-|TRBV19|TRBJ2-1|15|-
TGTGCCAGTAGTATCTGGGGGGACTCGGACAATGAGCAGTTCTTC
CASSIWGDSDNEQFF
>TRBD1|TRBV28|TRBJ1-5|15|-
TGTGCCAGCAGGGGGGAACAGGGGGAACGCCAGCCCCAGCATTTT
CASRGEQGERQPQHF
>TRBD2|TRBV4-1|TRBJ2-3|15|-
TGCGCCAGCAGCCAGAGCGGGGGTAACACAGATACGCAGTATTTT
CASSQSGGNTDTQYF
>-|TRBV28|TRBJ1-1|17|-
TGTGCCAGCAGTTCAAGGGGTGCTGCGGGGGCGGACACTGAAGCTTTCTTT
CASSSRGAAGADTEAFF
>-|TRBV7-6|TRBJ2-3|16|-
TGTGCCAGCAGCTTAGAGGTCGGCGGAAGCACAGATACGCAGTATTTT
CASSLEVGGSTDTQYF
>-|TRBV18|TRBJ1-2|14|-
TGTGCCAGCTCTCTCGGACTCTCTAACTATGGCTACACCTTC
CASSLGLSNYGYTF
>-|TRBV5-1|TRBJ1-6|15|-
TGCGCCAGCAGCTTGGAAAGGCAGACTAATTCACCCCTCCACTTT
CASSLERQTNSPLHF
>TRBD2|TRBV19|TRBJ2-1|18|-
TGTGCCAGTAGTCAAAGGACTAGCGGGAGGGCCCCAGGAAATGAGCAGTTCTTC
CASSQRTSGRAPGNEQFF
>-|TRBV19|TRBJ2-5|14|-
TGTGCCAGTAGTACCGGAGGGGGGGTTGAGACCCAGTACTTC
CASSTGGGVETQYF
>-|TRBV28|TRBJ2-7|13|-
TGTGCCAGCAGTTCTCCGGAGAGTCTGGAGCAGTACTTC
CASSSPESLEQYF
>TRBD2|TRBV27|TRBJ2-1|14|-
TGTGCCAGCCACTCGGCGGGAGGGAACAATGAGCAGTTCTTC
CASHSAGGNNEQFF
>-|TRBV12-3/TRBV12-4|TRBJ1-6|11|-
TGTGCCAGCGGAGATAATTCACCCCTCCACTTT
CASGDNSPLHF
>-|TRBV19|TRBJ1-4|15|-
TGTGCCAGTAGTATTCGGGGGGCAACTAATGAAAAACTGTTTTTT
CASSIRGATNEKLFF
>-|TRBV24-1|TRBJ2-1|15|-
TGTGCCACCAGTGACCCGGGACAAGGATACAATGAGCAGTTCTTC
CATSDPGQGYNEQFF
>-|TRBV28|TRBJ1-6|14|once
TGTGCCGGGGCGGACGGACTGGTAGGATCACCCCTCCACTTT
CAGADGLVGSPLHF
>TRBD1|TRBV6-6|TRBJ1-6|14|-
TGTGCCAGCAGGGGGGACAGTTATAATTCACCCCTCCACTTT
CASRGDSYNSPLHF
>-|TRBV4-3|TRBJ2-2|13|once
TGCGCCAGCAGCCAGGGCCGCACCGGGGAGCTGTTTTTT
CASSQGRTGELFF
>TRBD1|TRBV28|TRBJ1-1|15|-
TGTGCCAGCAGTGGGGCAGGGGGAAGTAGCACTGAAGCTTTCTTT
CASSGAGGSSTEAFF
>TRBD1|TRBV7-9|TRBJ2-7|14|-
TGTGCCAGCTCCCATACCAGGGGGCCCTACGAGCAGTACTTC
CASSHTRGPYEQYF
>-|TRBV5-4|TRBJ2-5|16|-
TGTGCCAGCACAAAAACCCCAACCCCAAATGGGGAGACCCAGTACTTC
CASTKTPTPNGETQYF
>-|TRBV7-3|TRBJ2-2|15|-
TGTGCCAGCAGCTTATTGGTAGCCGGCGCCGGGGAGCTGTTTTTT
CASSLLVAGAGELFF
>TRBD2|TRBV7-3|TRBJ2-1|15|-
TGTGCCAGCAGCTTAAGGGGGAGGGCCTACAATGAGCAGTTCTTC
CASSLRGRAYNEQFF
>-|TRBV2|TRBJ2-7|12|few
TGTGCCAGCAGTGGTGGAGGGAACGAGCAGTACTTC
CASSGGGNEQYF
>TRBD1|TRBV28|TRBJ1-2|14|-
TGTGCCAGCAGTTTATACACAGGGGGCTATGGCTACACCTTC
CASSLYTGGYGYTF
>-|TRBV5-5|TRBJ1-2|13|-
TGTGCCAGCAGCTTGGGCCAGCTCTATGGCTACACCTTC
CASSLGQLYGYTF
>-|TRBV10-3|TRBJ2-5|12|once
TGTGCCATCAGTGGCCAGCCCTTAATCCAGTACTTC
CAISGQPLIQYF
>-|TRBV3-1/TRBV3-2|TRBJ1-4|14|few
TGTGCCAGCAGCCAACGGAGGACAGACGAAAAACTGTTTTTT
CASSQRRTDEKLFF
>-|TRBV4-1|TRBJ1-3|14|once
TGCGCCAGCAGCCTACAGGGTTATGGAAACACCATATATTTT
CASSLQGYGNTIYF
>-|TRBV6-5|TRBJ1-6|14|-
TGTGCCAGCAGTTATAAGGGGAGGGTGTCACCCCTCCACTTT
CASSYKGRVSPLHF
>-|TRBV5-5|TRBJ1-2|15|-
TGTGCCAGCAGCTTGGCGGCTGACCCTAACTATGGCTACACCTTC
CASSLAADPNYGYTF
>TRBD1|TRBV7-9|TRBJ2-5|13|-
TGTGCCAGCAGCTGGACAGGGTTTGAGACCCAGTACTTC
CASSWTGFETQYF
>TRBD2|TRBV19|TRBJ2-7|14|-
TGTGCCAGTACCTCCGGCGGGAGAGGTGACGAGCAGTACTTC
CASTSGGRGDEQYF
>-|TRBV5-1|TRBJ1-2|13|-
TGCGCCAGCAGCTTCGGGACTCCCGAGGGCTACACCTTC
CASSFGTPEGYTF
>TRBD1|TRBV3-1/TRBV3-2|TRBJ2-3|16|-
TGTGCCAGCAGCCAGACAGGGGTAGTAAGTACAGATACGCAGTATTTT
CASSQTGVVSTDTQYF
>TRBD1|TRBV7-9|TRBJ2-5|15|-
TGTGCCAGCAGTCCTGCAGGGGGTGGTCGGGAGACCCAGTACTTC
CASSPAGGGRETQYF
>-|TRBV28|TRBJ2-5|15|-
TGTGCCAGCACCCCCCTAGGACAGACGTTAGAGACCCAGTACTTC
CASTPLGQTLETQYF
>-|TRBV2|TRBJ1-4|15|-
TGTGCCAGCAGTGTCCGACCGACAACTAATGAAAAACTGTTTTTT
CASSVRPTTNEKLFF
>-|TRBV6-6|TRBJ1-2|13|-
TGTGCCAACCGGCCGGGGCTTAACTATGGCTACACCTTC
CANRPGLNYGYTF
>TRBD1|TRBV3-1/TRBV3-2|TRBJ1-2|14|-
TGTGCCAGCAGCCCCGGACAGGGAGACTATGGCTACACCTTC
CASSPGQGDYGYTF
>TRBD2|TRBV5-5|TRBJ2-7|15|once
TGTGCCAGCAGCTCGCCTAGCGGGAGGGCCGGTGAGCAGTACTTC
CASSSPSGRAGEQYF
>-|TRBV7-9|TRBJ2-7|15|once
TGTGCCAGCAGCTCGTACCTTATTCAGGGCTACGAGCAGTACTTC
CASSSYLIQGYEQYF
>-|TRBV5-5|TRBJ1-5|15|-
TGTGCCAGCAGCTTGGAGGGACATAGCAATCAGCCCCAGCATTTT
CASSLEGHSNQPQHF
>TRBD2|TRBV6-2/TRBV6-3|TRBJ2-3|15|once
TGTGCCAGCAACCCGAGCGGGATCCGCACAGATACGCAGTATTTT
CASNPSGIRTDTQYF
>-|TRBV9|TRBJ2-2|16|-
TGTGCCAGCAGCCACCTGGAGGGGTCTGGCACCGGGGAGCTGTTTTTT
CASSHLEGSGTGELFF
>-|TRBV12-3/TRBV12-4|TRBJ1-2|13|-
TGTGCCAGCAGTTTTGGGGGAACGGGGGGCTACACCTTC
CASSFGGTGGYTF
>-|TRBV7-2|TRBJ2-2|15|-
TGTGCCAGCAGCTTAGAGGGAGGGAACACCGGGGAGCTGTTTTTT
CASSLEGGNTGELFF
>TRBD1|TRBV6-5|TRBJ1-2|14|once
TGTGCCAGCAGCAGGGACAGGGGTCCGTCCGGCTACACCTTC
CASSRDRGPSGYTF
>-|TRBV6-5|TRBJ1-2|14|-
TGTGCCAGCAGTTACGGGCAGGTGAACTATGGCTACACCTTC
CASSYGQVNYGYTF
>TRBD2|TRBV10-3|TRBJ2-7|14|-
TGTGCCATCAGTGAAACTAGCGGGAGCTACGAGCAGTACTTC
CAISETSGSYEQYF
>-|TRBV7-2|TRBJ2-2|15|-
TGTGCCAGCACCGCGGGCTGGTCAAACACCGGGGAGCTGTTTTTT
CASTAGWSNTGELFF
>-|TRBV7-9|TRBJ1-2|13|once
TGTGCCAGCAGCGGGTCAGGGCACTATGGCTACACCTTC
CASSGSGHYGYTF
>-|TRBV2|TRBJ2-1|15|-
TGTGCCAGCAGTGCGTCTGGGCGAGGTCGGGATGAGCAGTTCTTC
CASSASGRGRDEQFF
>-|TRBV21-1|TRBJ1-5|13|few
TGTGCCCGCTTTGAGGGGGCTAATCAGCCCCAGCATTTT
CARFEGANQPQHF
>TRBD2|TRBV11-2|TRBJ2-7|15|-
TGTGCCAGCAGCCAAAATCTAGCGGGAGCCTCCGAGCAGTACTTC
CASSQNLAGASEQYF